This record looks at one T cell receptor (beta chain) sequence and its context. The source of the sample is a study of CD8 T cells in Susac syndrome. The RNA, about 0.45 to 1 ug, was put through reverse transcription using random hexamers. TCRdb called the immunoSEQ multiplex PCR reads again in MiXCR, with one record for every CDR3 protein. The top ten clones hold around 0.12% of a sample with 150,000 or so distinct CDR3 sequences, around 95% of them seen once. Trimming took 5 bases from V and 1 from J, leaving 14 bases between them. The CDR3 contains 15 residues. Germline V gives CDR1 SGHAT, CDR2 FQNNGV.

The V call is TRBV11-2, the J call TRBJ2-5, with no clear D. This TCR derives from a human donor with Susac syndrome. Material: CD4+ T cells from PBMCs. The CDR3 DNA is TGTGCCAGCAGCACCCGACGGACGATCCAAGAGACCCAGTACTTC. This translates into CASSTRRTIQETQYF.